This T cell receptor (beta chain) comes out of a study of shared clonotypes between healthy human individuals. There are 15 residues in the CDR3. CDR1 SQVTM and CDR2 ANQGSEA come from the germline V gene. Deletions cut 1 base from V and 0 bases from J, with 10 bases between. At deep level, the assay was performed. Clones were sequenced by immunoSEQ multiplex PCR, and TCRdb holds only the in-frame ones, with some missing. This table has about 980,000 clones, over 60% appearing once. The TCR was taken from a man aged 18 to 29 in good health. Sequenced sample: memory CD4+ T cells sorted from blood. Subset defined: CD45RA-negative fraction. The V gene is TRBV29-1, the J gene TRBJ2-4, with no clear D. The CDR3, as DNA: TGCAGCGTTGAAGGGGGTTACCTAGCCAAAAACATTCAGTACTTC. This encodes CSVEGGYLAKNIQYF.